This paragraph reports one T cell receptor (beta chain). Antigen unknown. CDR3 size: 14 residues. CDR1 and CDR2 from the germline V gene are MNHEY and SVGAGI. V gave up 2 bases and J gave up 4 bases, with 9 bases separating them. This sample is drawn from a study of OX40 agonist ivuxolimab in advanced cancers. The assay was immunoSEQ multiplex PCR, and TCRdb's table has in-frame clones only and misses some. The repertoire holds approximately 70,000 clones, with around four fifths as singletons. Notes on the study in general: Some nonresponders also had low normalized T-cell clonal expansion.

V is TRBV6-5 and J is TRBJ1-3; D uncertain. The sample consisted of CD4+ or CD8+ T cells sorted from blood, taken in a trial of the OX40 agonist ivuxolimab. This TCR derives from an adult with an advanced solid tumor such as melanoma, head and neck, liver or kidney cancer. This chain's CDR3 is CASSYEKGGNTIYF. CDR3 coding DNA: TGTGCCAGCAGTTACGAGAAGGGAGGAAACACCATATATTTT.